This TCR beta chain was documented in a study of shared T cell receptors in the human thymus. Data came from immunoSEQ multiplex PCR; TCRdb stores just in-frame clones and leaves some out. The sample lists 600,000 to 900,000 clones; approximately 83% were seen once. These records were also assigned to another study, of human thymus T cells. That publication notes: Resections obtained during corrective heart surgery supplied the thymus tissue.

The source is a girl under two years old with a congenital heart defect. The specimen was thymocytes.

This CDR3 is CASSLEAGLEAFF. The DNA of the CDR3 is TGTGCCAGCAGCTTAGAAGCGGGACTTGAAGCTTTCTTT. The rearrangement links TRBV7-9 to TRBJ1-1; perhaps TRBD1 as D (5 bases). CDR3 length equals 13 residues. V was clipped by 1 base and J by 7 bases, with 10 bases between them. The germline V gene has CDR1 SEHNR and CDR2 FQNEAQ (reference sequence).